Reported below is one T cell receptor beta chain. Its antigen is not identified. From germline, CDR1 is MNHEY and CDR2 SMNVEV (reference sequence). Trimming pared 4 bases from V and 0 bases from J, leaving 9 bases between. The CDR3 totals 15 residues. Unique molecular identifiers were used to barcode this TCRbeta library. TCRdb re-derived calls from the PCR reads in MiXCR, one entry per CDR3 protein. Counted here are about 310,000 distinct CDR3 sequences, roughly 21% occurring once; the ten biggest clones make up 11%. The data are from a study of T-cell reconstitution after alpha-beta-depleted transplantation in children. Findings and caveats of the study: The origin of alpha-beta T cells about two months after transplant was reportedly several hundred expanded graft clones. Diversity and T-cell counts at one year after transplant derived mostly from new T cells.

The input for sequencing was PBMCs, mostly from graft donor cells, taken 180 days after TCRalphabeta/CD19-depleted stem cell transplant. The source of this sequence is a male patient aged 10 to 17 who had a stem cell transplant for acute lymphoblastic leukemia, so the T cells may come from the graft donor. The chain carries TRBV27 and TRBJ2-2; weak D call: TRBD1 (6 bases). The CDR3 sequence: CASSSRQANTGELFF. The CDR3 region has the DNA TGTGCCAGCAGTTCCCGACAGGCGAACACCGGGGAGCTGTTTTTT.